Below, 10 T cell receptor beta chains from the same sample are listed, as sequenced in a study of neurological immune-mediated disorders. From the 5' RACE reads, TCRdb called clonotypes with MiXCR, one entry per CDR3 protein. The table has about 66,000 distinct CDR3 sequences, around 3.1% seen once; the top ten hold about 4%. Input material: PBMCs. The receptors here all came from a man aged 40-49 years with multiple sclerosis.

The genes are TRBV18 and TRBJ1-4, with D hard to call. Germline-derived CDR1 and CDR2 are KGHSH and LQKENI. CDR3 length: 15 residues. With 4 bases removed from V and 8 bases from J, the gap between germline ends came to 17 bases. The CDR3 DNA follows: TGTGCCAGCTCACACGAGGGAAAGCAAAGGGAAAAACTGTTTTTT. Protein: CASSHEGKQREKLFF.

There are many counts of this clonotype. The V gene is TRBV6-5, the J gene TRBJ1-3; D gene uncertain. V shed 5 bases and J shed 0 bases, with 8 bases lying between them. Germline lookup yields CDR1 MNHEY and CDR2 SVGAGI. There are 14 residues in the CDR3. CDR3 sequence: CASSRTASGNTIYF. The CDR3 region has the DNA TGTGCCAGCAGTAGGACGGCCTCTGGAAACACCATATATTTT.

The CDR3 DNA sequence: TGTGCCAGCTCACCACCCTCTCGAGATACGCAGTATTTT. Translating gives CASSPPSRDTQYF. This chain links TRBV18 with TRBJ2-3, with D hard to call. CDR1 and CDR2 (germline): KGHSH, LQKENI. The V end lost 0 bases, the J end lost 5 bases, and 6 bases lay between the germline ends. The CDR3 runs 13 residues.

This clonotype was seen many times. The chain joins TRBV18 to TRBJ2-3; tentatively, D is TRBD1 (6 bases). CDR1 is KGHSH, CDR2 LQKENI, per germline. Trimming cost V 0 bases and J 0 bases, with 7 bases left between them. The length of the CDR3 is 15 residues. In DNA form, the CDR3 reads TGTGCCAGCTCACCACCGGGGGCGAGCACAGATACGCAGTATTTT. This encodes CASSPPGASTDTQYF.

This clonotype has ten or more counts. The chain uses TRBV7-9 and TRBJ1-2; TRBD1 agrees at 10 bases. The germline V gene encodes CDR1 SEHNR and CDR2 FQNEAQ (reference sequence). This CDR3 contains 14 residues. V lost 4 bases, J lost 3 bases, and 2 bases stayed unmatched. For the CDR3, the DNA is TGTGCCAGCAGCTCCGGGACAGGGGACTATGGCTACACCTTC. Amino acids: CASSSGTGDYGYTF.

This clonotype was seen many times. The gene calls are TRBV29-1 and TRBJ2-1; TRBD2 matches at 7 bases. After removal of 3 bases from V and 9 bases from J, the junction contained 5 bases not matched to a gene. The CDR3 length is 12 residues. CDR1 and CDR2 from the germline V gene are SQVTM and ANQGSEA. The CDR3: CSVDGGRSEQFF. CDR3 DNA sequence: TGCAGCGTTGACGGCGGGAGAAGTGAGCAGTTCTTC.

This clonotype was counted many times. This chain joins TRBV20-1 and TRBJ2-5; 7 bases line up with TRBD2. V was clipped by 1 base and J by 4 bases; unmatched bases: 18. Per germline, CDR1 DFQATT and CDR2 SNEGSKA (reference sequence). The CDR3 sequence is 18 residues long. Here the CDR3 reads CSARVDPREPRHLETQYF. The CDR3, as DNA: TGCAGTGCTAGAGTAGATCCGCGGGAGCCCCGGCATTTAGAGACCCAGTACTTC.

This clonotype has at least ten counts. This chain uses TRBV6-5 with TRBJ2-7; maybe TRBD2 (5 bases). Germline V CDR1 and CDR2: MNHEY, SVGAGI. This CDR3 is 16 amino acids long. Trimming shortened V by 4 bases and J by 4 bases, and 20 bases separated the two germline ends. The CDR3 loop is CASSSLRFEGRYEQYF. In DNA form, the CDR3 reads TGTGCCAGCAGTTCCCTAAGGTTTGAGGGAAGGTACGAGCAGTACTTC.

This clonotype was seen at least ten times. The CDR3, as DNA: TGTGCCAGCAGCCCTACTGGGAGCTCCTACAATGAGCAGTTCTTC. Its translation is CASSPTGSSYNEQFF. The chain is built from TRBV11-1 and TRBJ2-1; possible D gene TRBD2, 5 bases. The CDR3 is 15 amino acids. V lost 5 bases and J 0 bases, leaving 11 bases between the germline ends. Per germline, CDR1 SGHAT and CDR2 FQDESV (reference sequence). The whole variable domain, filled in from reference TRBV11-1 and TRBJ2-1, reads EAEVAQSPRYKITEKSQAVAFWCDPISGHATLYWYRQILGQGPELLVQFQDESVVDDSQLPKDRFSAERLKGVDSTLKIQPAELGDSAMYLCASSPTGSSYNEQFFGPGTRLTVL.

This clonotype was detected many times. The CDR3 loop reads CSAREGQGSYNSPLHF. In nucleotides, the CDR3 is TGCAGTGCTAGAGAGGGACAGGGCTCCTATAATTCACCCCTCCACTTT. This chain joins TRBV20-1 and TRBJ1-6, with 9 bases fitting TRBD1. This CDR3 has 16 amino acids. V shed 0 bases and J 0 bases; nucleotides not matched to a gene: 0. Germline CDR1 reads DFQATT; CDR2 reads SNEGSKA (reference sequence).